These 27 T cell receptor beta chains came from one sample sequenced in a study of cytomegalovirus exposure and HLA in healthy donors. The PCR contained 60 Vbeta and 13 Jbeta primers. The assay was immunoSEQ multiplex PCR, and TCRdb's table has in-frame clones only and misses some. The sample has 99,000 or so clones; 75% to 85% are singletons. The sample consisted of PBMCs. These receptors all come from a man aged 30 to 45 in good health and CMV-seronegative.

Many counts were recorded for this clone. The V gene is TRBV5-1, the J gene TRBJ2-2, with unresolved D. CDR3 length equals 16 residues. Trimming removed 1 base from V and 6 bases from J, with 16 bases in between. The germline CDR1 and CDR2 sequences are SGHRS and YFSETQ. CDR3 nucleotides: TGCGCCAGCAGCTTGTCCGGAGCTCCTTCCGCCGGGGAGCTGTTTTTT. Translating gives CASSLSGAPSAGELFF.

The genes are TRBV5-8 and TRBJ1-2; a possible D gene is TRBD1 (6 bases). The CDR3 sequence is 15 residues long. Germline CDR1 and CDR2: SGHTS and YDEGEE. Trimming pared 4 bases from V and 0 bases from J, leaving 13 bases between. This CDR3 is CASSTGTSANYGYTF. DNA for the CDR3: TGTGCCAGCAGCACCGGGACATCGGCTAACTATGGCTACACCTTC.

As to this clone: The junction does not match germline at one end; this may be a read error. CDR3 coding DNA: TGCGGCGTCGGCGAAGGACACACGTATGGCTACACCTTC. Translating gives CGVGEGHTYGYTF. This chain links TRBV29-1 with TRBJ1-2; TRBD1 might be the D (5 bases). Per the germline V gene, CDR1 is SQVTM and CDR2 is ANQGSEA. The CDR3 contains 13 residues.

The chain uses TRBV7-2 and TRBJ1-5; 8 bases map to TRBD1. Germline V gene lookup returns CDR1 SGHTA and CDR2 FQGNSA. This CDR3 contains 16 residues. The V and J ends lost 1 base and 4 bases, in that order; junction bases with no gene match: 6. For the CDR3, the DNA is TGTGCCAGCAGCTTAGTGGGCCAGGGGGCGAATCAGCCCCAGCATTTT. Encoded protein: CASSLVGQGANQPQHF. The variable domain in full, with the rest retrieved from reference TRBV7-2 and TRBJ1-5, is GAGVSQSPSNKVTEKGKDVELRCDPISGHTALYWYRQSLGQGLEFLIYFQGNSAPDKSGLPSDRFSAERTGGSVSTLTIQRTQQEDSAVYLCASSLVGQGANQPQHFGDGTRLSIL.

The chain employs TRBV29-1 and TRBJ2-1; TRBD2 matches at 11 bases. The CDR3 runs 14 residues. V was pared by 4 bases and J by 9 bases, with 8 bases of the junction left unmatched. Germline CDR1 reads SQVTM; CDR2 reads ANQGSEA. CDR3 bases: TGCAGCGTTGTAAGAACTAGCGGGAGTATTGAGCAGTTCTTC. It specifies CSVVRTSGSIEQFF.

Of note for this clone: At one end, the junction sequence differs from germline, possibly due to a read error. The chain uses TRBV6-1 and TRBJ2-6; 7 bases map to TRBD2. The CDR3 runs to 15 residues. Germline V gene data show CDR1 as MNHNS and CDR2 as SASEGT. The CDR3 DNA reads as TGTGCCAGCAGCGAAGGGACTACTGGGGCCAACGTCCTGACTTTC. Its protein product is CASSEGTTGANVLTF.

The CDR3 DNA reads TGTGCCAGCGGGGGGAGCTCCTACGAGCAGTACTTC. This gives the protein CASGGSSYEQYF. The chain uses TRBV2 and TRBJ2-7, with D possibly matching TRBD2 (6 bases). The V gene's germline CDR1 is SNHLY and CDR2 FYNNEI. V lost 8 bases and J 0 bases, leaving 8 bases between the germline ends. CDR3 size: 12 residues.

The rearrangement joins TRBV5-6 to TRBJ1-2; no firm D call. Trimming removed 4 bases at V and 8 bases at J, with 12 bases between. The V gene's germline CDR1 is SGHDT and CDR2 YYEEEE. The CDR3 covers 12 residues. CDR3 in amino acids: CASSLSLGGYTF. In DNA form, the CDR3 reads TGTGCCAGCAGCCTGTCCCTAGGAGGCTACACCTTC.

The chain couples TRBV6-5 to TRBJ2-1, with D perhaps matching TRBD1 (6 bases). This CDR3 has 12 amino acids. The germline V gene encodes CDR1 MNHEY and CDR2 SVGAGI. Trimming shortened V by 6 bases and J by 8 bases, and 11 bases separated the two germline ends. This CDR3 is CASSRGWYEQFF. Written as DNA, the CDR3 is TGTGCCAGCAGCAGGGGATGGTATGAGCAGTTCTTC.

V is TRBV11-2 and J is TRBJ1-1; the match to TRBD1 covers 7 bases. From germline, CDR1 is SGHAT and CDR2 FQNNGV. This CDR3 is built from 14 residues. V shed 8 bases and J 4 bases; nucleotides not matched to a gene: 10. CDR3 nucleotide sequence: TGTGCCAGCGGTAAAGGACAGGCGGGCACTGAAGCTTTCTTT. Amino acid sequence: CASGKGQAGTEAFF.

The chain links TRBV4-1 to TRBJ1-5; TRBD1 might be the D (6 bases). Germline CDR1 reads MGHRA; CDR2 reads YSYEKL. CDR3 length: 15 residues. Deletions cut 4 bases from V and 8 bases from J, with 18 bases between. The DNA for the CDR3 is TGCGCCAGCAGCCTCGATAGGACAGTTTTAAAGCCCCAGCATTTT. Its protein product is CASSLDRTVLKPQHF.

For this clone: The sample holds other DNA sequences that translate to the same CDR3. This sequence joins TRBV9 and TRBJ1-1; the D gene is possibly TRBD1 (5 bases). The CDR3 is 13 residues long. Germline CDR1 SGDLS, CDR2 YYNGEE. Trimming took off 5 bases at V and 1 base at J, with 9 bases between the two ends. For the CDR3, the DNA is TGTGCCAGCAGTCCAACAGGGAACACTGAAGCTTTCTTT. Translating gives CASSPTGNTEAFF.

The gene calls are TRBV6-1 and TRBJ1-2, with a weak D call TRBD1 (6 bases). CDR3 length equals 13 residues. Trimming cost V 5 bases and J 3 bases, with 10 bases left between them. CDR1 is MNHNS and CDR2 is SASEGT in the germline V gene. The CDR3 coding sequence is TGTGCCAGCAGTTCAGGGGCCGACTATGGCTACACCTTC. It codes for CASSSGADYGYTF.

This CDR3 reads CASSRAESGNTIYF. The CDR3 nucleotides read TGTGCCAGCAGCAGAGCGGAGTCTGGAAACACCATATATTTT. The rearrangement joins TRBV7-2 to TRBJ1-3, with D unresolved. Trimming left V 5 bases short and J 1 base short, with 9 bases between. In germline, CDR1 is SGHTA, CDR2 FQGNSA. CDR3 length equals 14 residues. The full variable domain, with the rest looked up from reference TRBV7-2 and TRBJ1-3, is GAGVSQSPSNKVTEKGKDVELRCDPISGHTALYWYRQSLGQGLEFLIYFQGNSAPDKSGLPSDRFSAERTGGSVSTLTIQRTQQEDSAVYLCASSRAESGNTIYFGEGSWLTVV.

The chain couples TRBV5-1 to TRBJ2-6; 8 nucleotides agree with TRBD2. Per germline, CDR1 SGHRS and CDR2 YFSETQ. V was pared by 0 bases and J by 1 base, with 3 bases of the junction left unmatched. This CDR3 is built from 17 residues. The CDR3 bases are TGCGCCAGCAGCTTGGGCGGGGGGCAATCTGGGGCCAACGTCCTGACTTTC. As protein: CASSLGGGQSGANVLTF.

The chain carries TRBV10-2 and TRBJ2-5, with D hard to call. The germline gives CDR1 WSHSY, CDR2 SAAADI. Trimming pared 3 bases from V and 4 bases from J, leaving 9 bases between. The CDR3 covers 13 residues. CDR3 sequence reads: CASSDETAETQYF. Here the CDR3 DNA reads TGCGCCAGCAGTGACGAGACTGCAGAGACCCAGTACTTC.

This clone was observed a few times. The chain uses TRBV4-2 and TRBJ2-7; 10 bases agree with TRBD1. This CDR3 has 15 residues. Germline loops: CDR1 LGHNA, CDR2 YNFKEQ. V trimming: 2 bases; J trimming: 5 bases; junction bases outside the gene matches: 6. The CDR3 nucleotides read TGTGCCAGCAGCCAACCCGGGACAGGGGTCAACGAGCAGTACTTC. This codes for CASSQPGTGVNEQYF.

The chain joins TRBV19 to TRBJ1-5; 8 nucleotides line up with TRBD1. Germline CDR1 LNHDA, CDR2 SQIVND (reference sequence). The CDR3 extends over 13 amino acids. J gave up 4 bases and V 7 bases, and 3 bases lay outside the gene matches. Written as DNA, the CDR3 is TGTGCCAGTACGGGACAGGCAAATCAGCCCCAGCATTTT. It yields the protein CASTGQANQPQHF.

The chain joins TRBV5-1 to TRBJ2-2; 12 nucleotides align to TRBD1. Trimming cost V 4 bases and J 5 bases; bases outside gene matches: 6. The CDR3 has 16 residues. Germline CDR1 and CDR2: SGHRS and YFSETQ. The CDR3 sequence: CASSMGQGASTGELFF. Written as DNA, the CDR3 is TGCGCCAGCAGCATGGGACAGGGGGCCTCAACCGGGGAGCTGTTTTTT.

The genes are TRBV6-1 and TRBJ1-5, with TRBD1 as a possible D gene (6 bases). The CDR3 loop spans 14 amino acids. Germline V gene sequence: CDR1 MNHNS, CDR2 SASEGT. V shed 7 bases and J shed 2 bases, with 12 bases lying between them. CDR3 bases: TGTGCCAGCATACTGGGGGCAGGCAATCAGCCCCAGCATTTT. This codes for CASILGAGNQPQHF.

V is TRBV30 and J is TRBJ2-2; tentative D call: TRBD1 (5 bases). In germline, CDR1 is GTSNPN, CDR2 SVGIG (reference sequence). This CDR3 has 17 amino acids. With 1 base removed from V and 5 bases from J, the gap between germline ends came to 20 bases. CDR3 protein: CAWSGVTAAQGTGELFF. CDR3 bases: TGTGCCTGGAGTGGAGTAACTGCCGCGCAGGGTACCGGGGAGCTGTTTTTT.

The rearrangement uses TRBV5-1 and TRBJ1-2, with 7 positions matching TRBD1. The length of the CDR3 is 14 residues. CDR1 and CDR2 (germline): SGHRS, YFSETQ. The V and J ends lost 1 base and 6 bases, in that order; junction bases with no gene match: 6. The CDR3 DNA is TGCGCCAGCAGCTTGCAGAACGGACAGGATGGCTACACCTTC. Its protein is CASSLQNGQDGYTF.

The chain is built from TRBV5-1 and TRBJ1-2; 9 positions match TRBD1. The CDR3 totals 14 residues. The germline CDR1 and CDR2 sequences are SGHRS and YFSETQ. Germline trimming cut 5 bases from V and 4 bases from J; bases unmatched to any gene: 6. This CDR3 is CASSRDRETYGYTF. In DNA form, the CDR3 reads TGCGCCAGCAGTCGGGACAGGGAGACCTATGGCTACACCTTC.

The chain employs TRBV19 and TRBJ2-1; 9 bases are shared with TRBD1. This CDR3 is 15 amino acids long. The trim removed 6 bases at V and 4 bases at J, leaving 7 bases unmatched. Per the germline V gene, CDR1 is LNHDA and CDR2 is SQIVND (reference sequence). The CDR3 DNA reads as TGTGCCAGTAGGCACGGGACAGGGAGTTACAATGAGCAGTTCTTC. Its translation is CASRHGTGSYNEQFF.

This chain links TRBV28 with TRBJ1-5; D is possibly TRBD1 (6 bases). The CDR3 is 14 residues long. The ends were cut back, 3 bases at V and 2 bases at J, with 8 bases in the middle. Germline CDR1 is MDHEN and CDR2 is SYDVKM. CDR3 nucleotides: TGTGCCAGCAGTTTCGCAGGGGGCAATCAGCCCCAGCATTTT. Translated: CASSFAGGNQPQHF.

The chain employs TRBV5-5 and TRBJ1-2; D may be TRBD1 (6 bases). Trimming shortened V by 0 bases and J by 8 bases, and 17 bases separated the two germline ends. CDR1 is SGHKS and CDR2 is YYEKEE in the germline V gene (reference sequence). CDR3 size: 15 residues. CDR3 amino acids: CASSLGGGDIQGYTF. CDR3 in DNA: TGTGCCAGCAGCTTGGGCGGGGGGGACATACAGGGCTACACCTTC.

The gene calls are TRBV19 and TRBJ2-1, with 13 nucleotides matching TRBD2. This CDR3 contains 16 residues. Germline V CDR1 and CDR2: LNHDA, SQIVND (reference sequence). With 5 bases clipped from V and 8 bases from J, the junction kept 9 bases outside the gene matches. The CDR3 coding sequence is TGTGCCAGTAGTCCTTTGACTAGCGGGAGGTCCGATGAGCAGTTCTTC. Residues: CASSPLTSGRSDEQFF.